This record looks at one T cell receptor beta chain sequence and its context. The antigen remains undetermined. One base away lies a much larger clone, so this may be a sequencing read error. The record originates from a study of T cells in Graves' hyperthyroidism and ophthalmopathy. Study findings and constraints: Among clonotypes expanded in thyroid above 0.001, most were also found in blood.

Those with hyperthyroidism were 18 to 65 years old, newly diagnosed, and ill for under 2 months. Isolation of PBMCs was performed on about 10 ml fresh peripheral blood. There were TCR beta CDR3 regions amplified from RNA transcripts. First-round RT-PCR with HTBI primers amplified the TCR CDR3 region. TCRdb independently ran MiXCR on the multiplex PCR reads; one entry per CDR3 protein. The data hold 300,000 to 350,000 distinct CDR3 sequences, with about 15% observed a single time. The CDR3 totals 13 residues. The receptor was isolated from a woman aged 30 to 39 with Graves' hyperthyroidism. This chain uses TRBV12-3 or TRBV12-4 with TRBJ2-1; D might be TRBD2 (5 bases). The sample taken for sequencing was blood. The CDR3 region is CASSRDPHNERFF. CDR3 in DNA: TGTGCCAGCAGCCGGGATCCCCACAATGAGCGGTTCTTC.